This TCR beta chain was sequenced for a study of breast tumors, draining lymph nodes, adjacent tissues. The study, taken as a whole, reports: Tumors had less TCR diversity than lymph nodes, more than nontumor tissue. Tumor and nontumor repertoires were significantly more similar in luminal-like than in basal-like breast cancer. Most tumor T cells seemingly derive from lymph node, then expand in tumor.

V was cut by 0 bases and J by 8 bases, with 8 bases left in between. Germline-derived CDR1 and CDR2 are ENHRY and SYGVKD. The CDR3 totals 14 residues. TCRdb fed the multiplex PCR reads into MiXCR, producing one record per CDR3 protein. The data contain 50,000 to 65,000 distinct CDR3 sequences, less than 55% of them singletons. A remark on this clonotype: Its antigen is unidentified.

Source material: breast tumor tissue. The chain has TRBV10-3 and TRBJ1-6; D unresolved. The source is a female donor with breast cancer. Some clones in this sample may be carry-over from other donors' samples. The CDR3 sequence is CAISESGRDSPLHF. In nucleotides, the CDR3 is TGTGCCATCAGTGAGTCAGGGAGGGATTCACCCCTCCACTTT.